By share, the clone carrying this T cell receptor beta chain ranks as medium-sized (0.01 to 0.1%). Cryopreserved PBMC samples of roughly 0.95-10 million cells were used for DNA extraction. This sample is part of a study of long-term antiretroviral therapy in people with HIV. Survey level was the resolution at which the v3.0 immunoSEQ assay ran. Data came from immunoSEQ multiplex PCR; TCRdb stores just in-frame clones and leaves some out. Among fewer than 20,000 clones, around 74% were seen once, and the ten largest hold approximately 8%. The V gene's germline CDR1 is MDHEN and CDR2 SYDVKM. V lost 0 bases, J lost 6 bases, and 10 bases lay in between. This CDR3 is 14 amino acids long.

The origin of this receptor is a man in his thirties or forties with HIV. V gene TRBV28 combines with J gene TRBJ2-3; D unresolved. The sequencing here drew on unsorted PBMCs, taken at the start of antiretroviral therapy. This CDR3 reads CASSLWFRNDTQYF. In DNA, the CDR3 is TGTGCCAGCAGTTTATGGTTTCGGAATGATACGCAGTATTTT.